A selection of T cell receptor beta chains follows, all from one sample in a study of T-cell memory formation after mild COVID-19. TCRdb reprocessed the 5' RACE reads via MiXCR and lists one record per CDR3 protein. The table records fewer than 350,000 distinct CDR3 sequences, roughly 18% of them present only once. Material: PBMCs or a T cell subset sorted from them (not recorded which). These receptors were taken from a man younger than 35 who had mild COVID-19 (a few samples of this study predate the infection). Cell type and time point are not known. CDR3s include the opening cysteine and the closing phenylalanine or tryptophan. The order of the fields is D gene, J gene, clone size, V gene, CDR3 DNA, CDR3 protein. D genes are given only for firm matches. Some rows have no size entry. The others give once, few or many, or a class for an expanded clone.

-	TRBJ1-6	-	TRBV7-6	TGTGCCAGCAGCTTAGTACCGGGACGGCCGGATAATTCACCCCTCCACTTT	CASSLVPGRPDNSPLHF
-	TRBJ1-2	few	TRBV4-2	TGTGCCAGCAGCCAAGATATGGGTTCGGATAACTATGGCTACACCTTC	CASSQDMGSDNYGYTF
-	TRBJ1-5	-	TRBV10-3	TGTGCCATCAGTGGGGAGGGCATGAAGGATCAGCCCCAGCATTTT	CAISGEGMKDQPQHF
TRBD2	TRBJ2-3	-	TRBV7-2	TGTGCCAGCAGCTTAGCGCGGAGCGGGGGGAACACAGATACGCAGTATTTT	CASSLARSGGNTDTQYF
-	TRBJ1-2	few	TRBV7-2	TGTGCCAGCAGCTTTGGGGGCCGGGGATATGGCTACACCTTC	CASSFGGRGYGYTF
TRBD1	TRBJ1-6	-	TRBV6-5	TGTGCCAGCAGTGCTCAGGGGGACTATTCACCCCTCCACTTT	CASSAQGDYSPLHF
-	TRBJ2-5	-	TRBV29-1	TGCAGCGTTGAGTGGGGGGGCGAGGGGACCCAGTACTTC	CSVEWGGEGTQYF
-	TRBJ1-3	few	TRBV12-3/TRBV12-4	TGTGCCAGCAGCCTTTCAGGGCTAGGAAACACCATATATTTT	CASSLSGLGNTIYF
-	TRBJ2-3	-	TRBV7-8	TGTGCCAGCAGCGCCCAAAGTGCAGATACGCAGTATTTT	CASSAQSADTQYF
-	TRBJ2-2	many	TRBV5-5	TGTGCCAGCCGGTGGGAGGTGGCCACCGGGGAGCTGTTTTTT	CASRWEVATGELFF
-	TRBJ2-3	few	TRBV7-9	TGTGCCAGCAGCTTAGACCGTATCACAGATACGCAGTATTTT	CASSLDRITDTQYF
TRBD1	TRBJ1-5	-	TRBV20-1	TGCAGTGCAGGTGCAGGGGGGAATCGCAATCAGCCCCAGCATTTT	CSAGAGGNRNQPQHF
-	TRBJ2-3	few	TRBV20-1	TGCAGTGCTAGAGGGCCTCACTCTAGCACAGATACGCAGTATTTT	CSARGPHSSTDTQYF
-	TRBJ2-7	few	TRBV18	TGTGCCAGCTCACAGGGGTCACTCTACGAGCAGTACTTC	CASSQGSLYEQYF
TRBD2	TRBJ2-1	-	TRBV5-1	TGCGCCAGCAGCCTGGGACAGACTAGCGGGGGAAACAATGAGCAGTTCTTC	CASSLGQTSGGNNEQFF
TRBD2	TRBJ2-3	few	TRBV5-1	TGCGCCAGCAGCTCACTCACTAGCGGGGGAAACACAGATACGCAGTATTTT	CASSSLTSGGNTDTQYF
TRBD1	TRBJ2-1	-	TRBV24-1	TGTGCCAGCAGTTCGACCGGGACAGGCTACAATGAGCAGTTCTTC	CASSSTGTGYNEQFF
-	TRBJ1-6	few	TRBV4-3	TGCGCCAGCAGCCTCGGGGCAGCCCTTGATTCACCCCTCCACTTT	CASSLGAALDSPLHF
-	TRBJ1-5	few	TRBV7-8	TGTGCCAGCAGCTTAGGCCAGACGCACAATCAGCCCCAGCATTTT	CASSLGQTHNQPQHF
TRBD1	TRBJ2-2	few	TRBV7-6	TGTGCCAGCAGCTTGGTCGGGACAGGGAACACCGGGGAGCTGTTTTTT	CASSLVGTGNTGELFF
TRBD1	TRBJ1-1	few	TRBV9	TGTGCCAGCAGCGTTTTGGGGGACAGCCAGGGGGCTTTCTTT	CASSVLGDSQGAFF
TRBD1	TRBJ2-1	-	TRBV24-1	TGTGCCACCAGTGAGTCGGGACAGGGACTACAGGAGCAGTTCTTC	CATSESGQGLQEQFF
-	TRBJ2-2	few	TRBV5-5	TGTGCCAGCAGCCACCGCCCCGGGACACTATTCACCGGGGAGCTGTTTTTT	CASSHRPGTLFTGELFF
-	TRBJ1-2	-	TRBV19	TGTGCCAGTAGTGATTCAATGAACCGCCGATATGGCTACACCTTC	CASSDSMNRRYGYTF
-	TRBJ1-2	-	TRBV27	TGTGCCAGCAGCCCCGGACTGATTGATGGCTACACCTTC	CASSPGLIDGYTF
-	TRBJ1-1	-	TRBV20-1	TGCAGTGCAGGAGGGAAGTTGAACACTGAAGCTTTCTTT	CSAGGKLNTEAFF
-	TRBJ2-5	many	TRBV7-2	TGTGCCAGCAGCCCCACGGGGTTAGAGACCCAGTACTTC	CASSPTGLETQYF
-	TRBJ1-5	-	TRBV20-1	TGCAGTGCTCCTATGAACTCCCTTGATCAGCCCCAGCATTTT	CSAPMNSLDQPQHF
TRBD1	TRBJ2-5	many	TRBV20-1	TGCAGTGCCGACAGGGGGCGCGTGTCAGAGACCCAGTACTTC	CSADRGRVSETQYF
TRBD2	TRBJ2-3	-	TRBV10-3	TGTGCCATCAGTGAGTCCCAGCGGGGGGCAAGGGATACGCAGTATTTT	CAISESQRGARDTQYF
-	TRBJ1-1	few	TRBV4-1	TGCGCCAGCAGCCCAACAGGGTTTTCCACTGAAGCTTTCTTT	CASSPTGFSTEAFF
-	TRBJ1-1	few	TRBV5-1	TGCGCCAGCAGCTCCACAAGGGGGGAAATGAACACTGAAGCTTTCTTT	CASSSTRGEMNTEAFF
-	TRBJ2-5	few	TRBV10-2	TGCGCCAGCGGCCGGCCGGACCCGACGACCTTC	CASGRPDPTTF
-	TRBJ2-1	-	TRBV11-3	TGTGCCAGCAGCTCCCGACAGGTTCCAGGGGATGAGCAGTTCTTC	CASSSRQVPGDEQFF
-	TRBJ1-2	many	TRBV12-3/TRBV12-4	TGTGCCAGCAGCCTTTATGGCTACACCTTC	CASSLYGYTF
-	TRBJ1-1	-	TRBV7-3	TGTGCCAGCAGTCCCCGATTGGGCACTGAAGCTTTCTTT	CASSPRLGTEAFF
-	TRBJ2-5	-	TRBV7-2	TGTGCCAGCAGGAGGGGGGGACAAGAGACCCAGTACTTC	CASRRGGQETQYF
-	TRBJ2-5	-	TRBV7-9	TGTGCCAGCAGTATAGCGGACGGCGGGACCAAGTACTTC	CASSIADGGTKYF
-	TRBJ2-2	-	TRBV5-6	TGTGCCAGCAGCTTCCAACCCCATAGTCCCGGGGAGCTGTTTTTT	CASSFQPHSPGELFF
-	TRBJ1-2	-	TRBV3-1	TGTGCCAGCAGCCAGGGATCCGGCTACACCTTC	CASSQGSGYTF
TRBD1	TRBJ2-2	many	TRBV7-7	TGTGCCAGCAGCTCGACAGGGGGGGAGCTGTTTTTT	CASSSTGGELFF
-	TRBJ2-7	few	TRBV5-6	TGTGCCAGCAGAGCGGCAGGCGAAAACTACGAGCAGTACTTC	CASRAAGENYEQYF